The 2 T cell receptor beta chains below all came from one sample that was sequenced in a study of brain T cells in children with intractable seizures. TCRdb keeps only in-frame clones here, not all; method: immunoSEQ multiplex PCR. The sample yields about 80,000 clones, about 93% seen once. The specimen comprised peripheral blood, sampled at surgery. The receptors originated from a girl aged 2-9 years with Rasmussen encephalitis and intractable seizures.

V is TRBV4-2 and J is TRBJ2-3; D is possibly TRBD2 (7 bases). Trimming took off 0 bases at V and 2 bases at J, with 24 bases between the two ends. CDR3 length: 20 amino acids. Per the germline V gene, CDR1 is LGHNA and CDR2 is YNFKEQ. CDR3 bases: TGTGCCAGCAGCCAAGATAGGGGGTTGGGTCTAGCGGAAAACACAGATACGCAGTATTTT. Translating it yields CASSQDRGLGLAENTDTQYF.

This rearrangement joins TRBV5-1 to TRBJ2-7, with 12 bases fitting TRBD2. Looked up from germline, CDR1 is SGHRS and CDR2 is YFSETQ. The CDR3 is 16 residues long. The V gene end was trimmed by 2 bases and the J gene end by 6 bases; junction bases not matched to a gene: 9. The CDR3 loop reads CASSFLTSGSSIEQYF. The CDR3 DNA follows: TGCGCCAGCAGCTTTCTGACTAGCGGGAGCTCCATCGAGCAGTACTTC.